This paragraph covers one T cell receptor beta chain sequence. V shed 6 bases and J 3 bases; nucleotides not matched to a gene: 1. This CDR3 comprises 13 residues. CDR1 is SNHLY and CDR2 is FYNNEI in the germline V gene. Patients in Seattle were enrolled during active infection, then followed longitudinally. This specimen belongs to a study of blood T cell repertoires in COVID-19. Background on the study: The analysed material was cDNA or gDNA that came from T cells, B-cell-depleted T cells, or PBMCs.

Original data processing: Using reference gene primer amplification, nucleated cell counts were estimated. The table came from immunoSEQ multiplex PCR; TCRdb's copy has only in-frame clones and leaves some out. V and J calls and clone size are given by that table; D and trimming were obtained from the DNA. The sample has roughly 290,000 clones; approximately 90% are singletons. Sequencing was done on a sample of peripheral blood. The sequence was collected from a woman aged 25-40 years with COVID-19, enrolled during active disease. The chain carries TRBV2 and TRBJ2-3; 9 nucleotides align to TRBD1. The DNA for the CDR3 is TGTGCCAGCAGGACAGGGGGTACAGATACGCAGTATTTT. The encoded protein is CASRTGGTDTQYF.